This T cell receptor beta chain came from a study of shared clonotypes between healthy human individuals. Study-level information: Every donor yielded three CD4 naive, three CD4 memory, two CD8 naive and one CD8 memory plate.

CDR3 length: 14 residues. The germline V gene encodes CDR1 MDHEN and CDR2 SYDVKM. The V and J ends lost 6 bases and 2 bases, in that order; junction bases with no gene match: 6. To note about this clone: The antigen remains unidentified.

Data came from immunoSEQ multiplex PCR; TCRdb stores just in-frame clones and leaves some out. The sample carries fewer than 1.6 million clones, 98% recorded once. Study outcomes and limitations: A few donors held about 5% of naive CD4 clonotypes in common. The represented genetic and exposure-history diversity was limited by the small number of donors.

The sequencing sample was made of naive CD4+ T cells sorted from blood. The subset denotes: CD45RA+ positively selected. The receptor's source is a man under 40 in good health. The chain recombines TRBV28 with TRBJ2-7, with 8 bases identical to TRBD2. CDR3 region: CASRSSGNTYEQYF. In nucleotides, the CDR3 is TGTGCCAGCAGGAGTAGCGGGAACACCTACGAGCAGTACTTC.